These 27 T cell receptor beta chains share one sample of origin, sequenced in a study of cytomegalovirus exposure and HLA in healthy donors. The study ran its PCR with 60 Vbeta and 13 Jbeta primers. Profiled with immunoSEQ multiplex PCR; TCRdb holds only in-frame clones, not every one. The table lists 170,000 or so clones, 80% of them singletons. What was sequenced was PBMCs. These receptors came from a boy aged 5-17 years in good health and CMV-seronegative.

In its sample, this clone was seen a few times. V usage is TRBV5-1 and J usage is TRBJ2-3; 7 bases align to TRBD2. CDR3 length: 16 residues. Germline trimming cut 0 bases from V and 2 bases from J; bases unmatched to any gene: 6. In germline, CDR1 is SGHRS, CDR2 YFSETQ. In nucleotides, the CDR3 is TGCGCCAGCAGCTTGGTGGGTAGCGGGTACACAGATACGCAGTATTTT. Translation gives CASSLVGSGYTDTQYF.

The chain is built from TRBV14 and TRBJ1-1; a weak D match, TRBD1 (5 bases). V lost 6 bases and J lost 7, with 12 bases in between. Germline CDR1 SGHDN, CDR2 FVKESK. CDR3 length equals 12 residues. Here the CDR3 reads CASSLGGGEAFF. In nucleotides, the CDR3 is TGTGCCAGCAGTCTTGGGGGGGGTGAAGCTTTCTTT.

This sequence joins TRBV18 and TRBJ1-1, with 8 nucleotides matching TRBD1. Germline V gene sequence: CDR1 KGHSH, CDR2 LQKENI. The CDR3 runs to 15 residues. The V and J ends lost 4 bases and 3 bases, in that order; junction bases with no gene match: 7. CDR3 protein: CASSLKDRADTEAFF. As DNA, the CDR3 is TGTGCCAGCTCACTGAAGGACAGGGCGGACACTGAAGCTTTCTTT.

The V gene is TRBV19, the J gene TRBJ1-6; 7 bases match TRBD1. This CDR3 spans 14 amino acids. CDR1 is LNHDA and CDR2 is SQIVND in the germline V gene (reference sequence). V trimming: 7 bases; J trimming: 5 bases; junction bases outside the gene matches: 5. The CDR3, as DNA: TGTGCCAGTACCGGGACAGTGGATAATTCACCCCTCCACTTT. Translated: CASTGTVDNSPLHF.

V usage is TRBV5-1 and J usage is TRBJ2-3; D is perhaps TRBD1 (5 bases). CDR3 length equals 15 residues. V lost 0 bases and J 2 bases, leaving 10 bases between the germline ends. CDR1 and CDR2 from the germline V gene are SGHRS and YFSETQ. The CDR3 DNA is TGCGCCAGCAGCTTGGACAGGCCCCCCACAGATACGCAGTATTTT. It specifies CASSLDRPPTDTQYF.

The chain couples TRBV30 to TRBJ1-5; 9 bases map to TRBD1. CDR3 length: 13 residues. From germline, CDR1 is GTSNPN and CDR2 SVGIG (reference sequence). V was clipped by 7 bases and J by 7 bases; unmatched bases: 8. This CDR3 is CAFGQGMGQPQHF. CDR3 nucleotides: TGTGCCTTTGGACAGGGGATGGGCCAGCCCCAGCATTTT.

This sequence joins TRBV29-1 and TRBJ2-2; the D gene is possibly TRBD1 (5 bases). Between the trimmed V and J ends, which lost 4 bases and 4 bases, there was a span of 13 bases. The germline CDR1 and CDR2 sequences are SQVTM and ANQGSEA. The CDR3 length is 14 residues. The CDR3 DNA reads as TGCAGCGTTGGAGGCCTAAGGGGCACCGGGGAGCTGTTTTTT. Encoded protein: CSVGGLRGTGELFF.

This clone was detected only once. J is TRBJ2-1 and V is TRBV5-1, with 12 bases matching TRBD2. V dropped 3 bases and J dropped 4; count of bases not matched to a gene: 5. Germline lookup yields CDR1 SGHRS and CDR2 YFSETQ. CDR3 length equals 16 residues. CDR3 nucleotides: TGCGCCAGCAGCTCGAATCTAGCGGGGGGGTACAATGAGCAGTTCTTC. It encodes CASSSNLAGGYNEQFF.

The chain employs TRBV7-2 and TRBJ2-7; 8 positions agree with TRBD1. The CDR3 is made up of 16 amino acids. Germline-derived CDR1 and CDR2 are SGHTA and FQGNSA. After removal of 4 bases from V and 5 bases from J, the junction contained 13 bases not matched to a gene. CDR3 loop: CASSSVRGLIPDEQYF. The CDR3 DNA follows: TGTGCCAGCAGCTCGGTCAGGGGGCTAATTCCGGACGAGCAGTACTTC.

In its sample, this clone was seen a few times. The CDR3 DNA sequence: TGTGCCAGTAGTCAATCTGGGGCCAACGTCCTGACTTTC. Protein sequence: CASSQSGANVLTF. The chain employs TRBV19 and TRBJ2-6, with unresolved D. Germline V gene lookup returns CDR1 LNHDA and CDR2 SQIVND (reference sequence). The CDR3 length is 13 residues. V was pared by 5 bases and J by 1 base, with 3 bases between.

The chain recombines TRBV7-2 with TRBJ2-7, with 14 bases matching TRBD2. The CDR3 totals 17 residues. Germline V gives CDR1 SGHTA, CDR2 FQGNSA. The junction had 5 bases not matched to a gene; V was cut back by 4 bases and J by 0 bases. Here the CDR3 reads CASSSWTSGGSSYEQYF. For the CDR3, the DNA is TGTGCCAGCAGCTCGTGGACTAGCGGGGGGTCCTCCTACGAGCAGTACTTC.

The V and J genes are TRBV13 and TRBJ2-1; D possibly corresponds to TRBD2 (6 bases). V lost 5 bases and J lost 4, with 18 bases in between. The germline V gene has CDR1 PRHDT and CDR2 FYEKMQ (reference sequence). CDR3 size: 16 residues. The CDR3 loop is CASSTVASEEYNEQFF. As DNA, the CDR3 is TGTGCCAGCAGCACGGTTGCTAGCGAGGAGTACAATGAGCAGTTCTTC. The variable domain in full, with the rest retrieved from reference TRBV13 and TRBJ2-1, is AAGVIQSPRHLIKEKRETATLKCYPIPRHDTVYWYQQGPGQDPQFLISFYEKMQSDKGSIPDRFSAQQFSDYHSELNMSSLELGDSALYFCASSTVASEEYNEQFFGPGTRLTVL.

The gene calls are TRBV7-2 and TRBJ2-3; 13 positions agree with TRBD2. The CDR3 has 19 amino acids. V was pared by 5 bases and J by 0 bases, with 11 bases of the junction left unmatched. Germline loops: CDR1 SGHTA, CDR2 FQGNSA. CDR3 sequence reads: CASSGDPGTSGISTDTQYF. CDR3 nucleotide sequence: TGTGCCAGCAGCGGGGATCCCGGGACTAGCGGGATTAGCACAGATACGCAGTATTTT.

This chain connects TRBV4-2 to TRBJ2-1, with 8 bases aligning to TRBD2. The CDR3 extends over 15 amino acids. The V gene's germline CDR1 is LGHNA and CDR2 YNFKEQ. After removal of 3 bases from V and 4 bases from J, the junction contained 5 bases not matched to a gene. The CDR3, as DNA: TGTGCCAGCAGCCAGGGCGGGAGGTTGTACAATGAGCAGTTCTTC. Encoded protein: CASSQGGRLYNEQFF.

V usage is TRBV5-4 and J usage is TRBJ1-4; possible D gene TRBD1, 5 bases. V lost 4 bases, J lost 7 bases, and 8 bases lay in between. Looked up from germline, CDR1 is SGHNT and CDR2 is YYREEE (reference sequence). The length of the CDR3 is 12 residues. The CDR3: CASSGDSEKLFF. In DNA, the CDR3 is TGTGCCAGCAGCGGCGACAGTGAAAAACTGTTTTTT.

The chain recombines TRBV9 with TRBJ2-7, with TRBD2 matching 7 bases. This CDR3 spans 15 amino acids. Losses at the gene ends were 4 bases for V and 2 bases for J; bases not matched to a gene: 9. Germline loops: CDR1 SGDLS, CDR2 YYNGEE. In DNA, the CDR3 is TGTGCCAGCAGCAGTTATAGCGGGCCCACCTACGAGCAGTACTTC. This encodes CASSSYSGPTYEQYF. Full variable domain (rest looked up from reference TRBV9 and TRBJ2-7): DSGVTQTPKHLITATGQRVTLRCSPRSGDLSVYWYQQSLDQGLQFLIQYYNGEERAKGNILERFSAQQFPDLHSELNLSSLELGDSALYFCASSSYSGPTYEQYFGPGTRLTVT.

CDR3 DNA: TGTGCCAGCACACCACGGACTAGCGCGAGTACCGGGGAGCTGTTTTTT. It yields the protein CASTPRTSASTGELFF. This chain joins TRBV7-2 and TRBJ2-2, with 9 positions matching TRBD2. V shed 7 bases and J 5 bases; nucleotides not matched to a gene: 11. This CDR3 spans 16 amino acids. From germline, CDR1 is SGHTA and CDR2 FQGNSA.

The chain carries TRBV4-1 and TRBJ1-5; weak D call: TRBD1 (6 bases). Trimming removed 1 base at V and 6 bases at J, with 19 bases between. This CDR3 region has 17 residues. The germline V gene has CDR1 MGHRA and CDR2 YSYEKL. Here the CDR3 DNA reads TGCGCCAGCAGCCAAGGCGGGCGGGGGGCGCTTGGTCAGCCCCAGCATTTT. Its translation: CASSQGGRGALGQPQHF.

The V gene is TRBV11-3, the J gene TRBJ2-1, with 12 bases aligning to TRBD2. In germline, CDR1 is SGHNT, CDR2 YENEEA. There are 15 residues in the CDR3. The J segment lost 7 bases and the V segment lost 6 bases, leaving 7 bases of the junction unmatched. CDR3 sequence: CASSLAGGPRNEQFF. DNA for the CDR3: TGTGCCAGCAGTCTAGCGGGGGGGCCGCGGAATGAGCAGTTCTTC.

The chain uses TRBV11-3 and TRBJ2-3; 9 bases map to TRBD1. V gave up 5 bases and J gave up 5 bases; unmatched junction bases: 14. CDR1 and CDR2 (germline): SGHNT, YENEEA. This CDR3 spans 17 amino acids. The CDR3 DNA follows: TGTGCCAGCAGCGACAGGCTACAGGGGGCAAAGGGAGATACGCAGTATTTT. It yields the protein CASSDRLQGAKGDTQYF.

The chain uses TRBV5-4 and TRBJ2-5; tentative D call: TRBD2 (5 bases). The V gene's germline CDR1 is SGHNT and CDR2 YYREEE (reference sequence). The CDR3 runs 15 residues. V shed 1 base and J shed 5 bases, with 15 bases lying between them. CDR3 DNA: TGTGCCAGCAGCTTGAACGGACTTGCCGCTGAGACCCAGTACTTC. It codes for CASSLNGLAAETQYF. Drawing the rest from reference TRBV5-4 and TRBJ2-5, the complete variable domain is ETGVTQSPTHLIKTRGQQVTLRCSSQSGHNTVSWYQQALGQGPQFIFQYYREEENGRGNFPPRFSGLQFPNYSSELNVNALELDDSALYLCASSLNGLAAETQYFGPGTRLLVL.

The chain recombines TRBV19 with TRBJ2-3, with D perhaps matching TRBD2 (6 bases). This CDR3 region has 15 residues. V lost 3 bases and J 5 bases, leaving 15 bases between the germline ends. From germline, CDR1 is LNHDA and CDR2 SQIVND (reference sequence). Written as DNA, the CDR3 is TGTGCCAGTAGTATTTATCGGGAGCAAGTAGATACGCAGTATTTT. It codes for CASSIYREQVDTQYF.

This rearrangement joins TRBV30 to TRBJ2-7; 9 nucleotides match TRBD2. This CDR3 spans 15 amino acids. Germline loops: CDR1 GTSNPN, CDR2 SVGIG (reference sequence). V was pared by 0 bases and J by 4 bases, with 7 bases of the junction left unmatched. CDR3 nucleotides: TGTGCCTGGAGTGTAAGCGCGGGAGGGCCTTACGAGCAGTACTTC. Residues: CAWSVSAGGPYEQYF.

The J gene is TRBJ2-2, the V gene TRBV25-1; D might be TRBD2 (7 bases). In germline, CDR1 is MGHDK, CDR2 SYGVNS. There are 14 residues in the CDR3. With 1 base removed from V and 6 bases from J, the gap between germline ends came to 9 bases. CDR3: CASSEWGGPGELFF. The CDR3 DNA reads as TGTGCCAGCAGTGAATGGGGGGGGCCCGGGGAGCTGTTTTTT.

The chain has TRBV18 and TRBJ2-3; the D gene is possibly TRBD2 (5 bases). CDR3 size: 16 residues. Trimming stripped 1 base from V and 0 bases from J, with 11 bases between. Germline CDR1 and CDR2: KGHSH and LQKENI. The CDR3 DNA reads as TGTGCCAGCTCACCACTCAGGACTTCGAGCACAGATACGCAGTATTTT. Translated: CASSPLRTSSTDTQYF.

The V gene is TRBV7-9, the J gene TRBJ1-1; tentatively, D is TRBD1 (5 bases). Germline loops: CDR1 SEHNR, CDR2 FQNEAQ (reference sequence). CDR3 length equals 12 residues. V lost 10 bases to trimming and J lost 8 bases, with 17 bases between them. Here the CDR3 DNA reads TGTGCCACACGGGGGGACGCCGAGGAAGCTTTCTTT. Protein: CATRGDAEEAFF. Complete variable domain (other parts from reference TRBV7-9 and TRBJ1-1): DTGVSQNPRHKITKRGQNVTFRCDPISEHNRLYWYRQTLGQGPEFLTYFQNEAQLEKSRLLSDRFSAERPKGSFSTLEIQRTEQGDSAMYLCATRGDAEEAFFGQGTRLTVV.

The V call is TRBV19, the J call TRBJ1-2; maybe TRBD1 (6 bases). V was pared by 2 bases and J by 3 bases, with 10 bases between. The CDR3 is made up of 14 amino acids. Germline V gene lookup returns CDR1 LNHDA and CDR2 SQIVND (reference sequence). The CDR3, as DNA: TGTGCCAGTAGTATAATTAACAGGGACTATGGCTACACCTTC. Protein: CASSIINRDYGYTF.